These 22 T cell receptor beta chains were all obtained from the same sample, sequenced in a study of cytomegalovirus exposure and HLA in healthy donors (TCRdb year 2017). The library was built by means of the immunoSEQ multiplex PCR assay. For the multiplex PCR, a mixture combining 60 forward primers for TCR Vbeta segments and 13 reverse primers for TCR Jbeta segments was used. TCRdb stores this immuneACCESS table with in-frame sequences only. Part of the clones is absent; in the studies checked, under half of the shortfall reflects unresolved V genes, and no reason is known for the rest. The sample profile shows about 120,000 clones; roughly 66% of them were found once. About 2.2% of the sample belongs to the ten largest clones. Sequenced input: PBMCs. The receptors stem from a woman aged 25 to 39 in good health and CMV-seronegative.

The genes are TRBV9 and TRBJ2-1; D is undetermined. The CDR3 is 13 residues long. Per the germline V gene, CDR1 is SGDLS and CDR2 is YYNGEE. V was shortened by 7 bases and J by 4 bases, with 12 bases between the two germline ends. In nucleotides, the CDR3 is TGTGCCAGCGGTAATCTAGGATACAATGAGCAGTTCTTC. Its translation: CASGNLGYNEQFF.

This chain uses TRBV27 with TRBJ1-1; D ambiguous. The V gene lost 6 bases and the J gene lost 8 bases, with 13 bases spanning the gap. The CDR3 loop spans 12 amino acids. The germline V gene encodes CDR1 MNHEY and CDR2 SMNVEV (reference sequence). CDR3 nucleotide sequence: TGTGCCAGCAGCCCCTCGGGGAGGGAAGCTTTCTTT. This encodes CASSPSGREAFF.

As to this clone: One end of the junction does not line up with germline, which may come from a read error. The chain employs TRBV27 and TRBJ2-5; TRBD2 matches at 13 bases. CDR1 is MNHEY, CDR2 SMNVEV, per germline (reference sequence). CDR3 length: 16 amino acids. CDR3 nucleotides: TGTACCAGCAGTTTCGGACTAGCGGGAGATATGGAGACCCAGTACTTC. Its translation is CTSSFGLAGDMETQYF.

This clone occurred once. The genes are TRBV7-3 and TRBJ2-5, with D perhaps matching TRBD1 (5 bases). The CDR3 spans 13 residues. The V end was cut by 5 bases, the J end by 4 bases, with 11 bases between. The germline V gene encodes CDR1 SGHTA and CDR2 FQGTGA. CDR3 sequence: CASSLGATETQYF. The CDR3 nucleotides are TGTGCCAGCAGCCTAGGGGCGACAGAGACCCAGTACTTC. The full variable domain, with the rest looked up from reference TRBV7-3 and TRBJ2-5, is GAGVSQTPSNKVTEKGKYVELRCDPISGHTALYWYRQSLGQGPEFLIYFQGTGAADDSGLPNDRFFAVRPEGSVSTLKIQRTERGDSAVYLCASSLGATETQYFGPGTRLLVL.

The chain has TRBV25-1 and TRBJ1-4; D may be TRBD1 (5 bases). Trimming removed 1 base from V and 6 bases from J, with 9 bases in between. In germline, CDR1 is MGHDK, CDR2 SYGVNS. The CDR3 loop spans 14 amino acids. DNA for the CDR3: TGTGCCAGCAGTGAATTAGGGGTGGATGAAAAACTGTTTTTT. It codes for CASSELGVDEKLFF.

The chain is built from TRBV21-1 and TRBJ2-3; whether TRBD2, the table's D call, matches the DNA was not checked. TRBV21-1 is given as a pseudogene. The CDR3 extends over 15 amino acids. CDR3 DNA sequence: TGTGCCAGCTTTGGGGAGGATACAAGCACAGATACGCAGTATTTT. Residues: CASFGEDTSTDTQYF.

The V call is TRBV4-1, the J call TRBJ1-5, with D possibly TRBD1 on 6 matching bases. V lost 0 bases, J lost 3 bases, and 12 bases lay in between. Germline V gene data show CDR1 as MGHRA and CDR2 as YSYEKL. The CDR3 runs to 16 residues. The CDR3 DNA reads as TGCGCCAGCAGCCAAGACCCTACAGGGCACAATCAGCCCCAGCATTTT. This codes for CASSQDPTGHNQPQHF.

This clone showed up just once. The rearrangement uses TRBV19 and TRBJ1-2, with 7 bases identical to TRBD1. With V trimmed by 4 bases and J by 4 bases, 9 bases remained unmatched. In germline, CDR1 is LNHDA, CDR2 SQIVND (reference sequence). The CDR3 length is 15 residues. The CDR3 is CASSTGTASIYGYTF. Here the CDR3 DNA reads TGTGCCAGTAGTACCGGGACAGCTTCTATCTATGGCTACACCTTC. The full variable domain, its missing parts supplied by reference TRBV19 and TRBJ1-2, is DGGITQSPKYLFRKEGQNVTLSCEQNLNHDAMYWYRQDPGQGLRLIYYSQIVNDFQKGDIAEGYSVSREKKESFPLTVTSAQKNPTAFYLCASSTGTASIYGYTFGSGTRLTVV.

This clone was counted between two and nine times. In DNA form, the CDR3 reads TGTGCCAGCAGGAATGTCGGGACTGGATACAATGAGCAGTTCTTC. Translating it yields CASRNVGTGYNEQFF. The chain is built from TRBV27 and TRBJ2-1, with D possibly matching TRBD2 (6 bases). The germline V gene encodes CDR1 MNHEY and CDR2 SMNVEV (reference sequence). The CDR3 loop spans 15 amino acids. Between the trimmed V and J ends, which lost 6 bases and 4 bases, there was a span of 16 bases.

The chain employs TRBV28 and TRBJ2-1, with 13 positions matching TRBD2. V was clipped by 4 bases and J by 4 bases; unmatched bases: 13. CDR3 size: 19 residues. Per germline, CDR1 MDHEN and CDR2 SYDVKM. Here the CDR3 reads CASSSGLAGVTRLYNEQFF. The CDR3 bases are TGTGCCAGCAGTTCTGGACTAGCGGGAGTAACCCGACTATACAATGAGCAGTTCTTC.

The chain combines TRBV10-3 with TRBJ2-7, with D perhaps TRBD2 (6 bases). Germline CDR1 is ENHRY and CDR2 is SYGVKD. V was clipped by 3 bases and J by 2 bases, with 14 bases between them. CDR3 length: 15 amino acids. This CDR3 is CAISDPAGSAYEQYF. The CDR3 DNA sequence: TGTGCCATCAGTGATCCCGCGGGGAGTGCCTACGAGCAGTACTTC.

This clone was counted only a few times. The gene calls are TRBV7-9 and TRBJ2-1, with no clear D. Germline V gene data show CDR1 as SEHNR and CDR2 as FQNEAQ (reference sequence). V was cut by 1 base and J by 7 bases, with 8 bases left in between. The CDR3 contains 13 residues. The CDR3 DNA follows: TGTGCCAGCAGCTTAGGTGGCTGGAATGAGCAGTTCTTC. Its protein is CASSLGGWNEQFF. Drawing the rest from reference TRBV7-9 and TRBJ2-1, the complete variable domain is DTGVSQNPRHKITKRGQNVTFRCDPISEHNRLYWYRQTLGQGPEFLTYFQNEAQLEKSRLLSDRFSAERPKGSFSTLEIQRTEQGDSAMYLCASSLGGWNEQFFGPGTRLTVL.

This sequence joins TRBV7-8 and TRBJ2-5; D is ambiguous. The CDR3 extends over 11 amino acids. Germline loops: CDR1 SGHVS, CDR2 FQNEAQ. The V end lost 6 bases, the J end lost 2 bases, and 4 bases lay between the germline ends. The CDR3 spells CASSPQETQYF. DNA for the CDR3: TGTGCCAGCAGTCCTCAAGAGACCCAGTACTTC.

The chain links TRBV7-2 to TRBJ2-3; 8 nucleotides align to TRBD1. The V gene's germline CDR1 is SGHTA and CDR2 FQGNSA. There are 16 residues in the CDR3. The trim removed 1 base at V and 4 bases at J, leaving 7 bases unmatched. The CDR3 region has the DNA TGTGCCAGCAGCTTAGTGGGGCCAGGGGGCCCAGATACGCAGTATTTT. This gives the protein CASSLVGPGGPDTQYF.

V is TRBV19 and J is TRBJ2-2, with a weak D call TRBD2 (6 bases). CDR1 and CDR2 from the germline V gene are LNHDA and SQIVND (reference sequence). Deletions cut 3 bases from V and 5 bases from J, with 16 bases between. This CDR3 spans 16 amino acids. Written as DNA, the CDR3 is TGTGCCAGTAGTATCGGATCACAGCTAGCGACCGGGGAGCTGTTTTTT. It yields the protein CASSIGSQLATGELFF.

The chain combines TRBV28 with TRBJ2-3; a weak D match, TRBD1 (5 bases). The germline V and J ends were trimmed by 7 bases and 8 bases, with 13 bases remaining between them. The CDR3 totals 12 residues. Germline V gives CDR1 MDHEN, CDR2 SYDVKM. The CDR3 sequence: CASTQGSGTQYF. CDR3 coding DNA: TGTGCCAGCACCCAGGGCAGTGGTACGCAGTATTTT.

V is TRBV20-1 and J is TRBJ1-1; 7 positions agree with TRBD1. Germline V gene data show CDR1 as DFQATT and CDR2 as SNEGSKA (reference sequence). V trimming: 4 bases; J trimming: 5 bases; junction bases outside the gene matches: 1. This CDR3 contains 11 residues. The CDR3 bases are TGCAGTGCTACAGGGGGTACTGAAGCTTTCTTT. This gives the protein CSATGGTEAFF.

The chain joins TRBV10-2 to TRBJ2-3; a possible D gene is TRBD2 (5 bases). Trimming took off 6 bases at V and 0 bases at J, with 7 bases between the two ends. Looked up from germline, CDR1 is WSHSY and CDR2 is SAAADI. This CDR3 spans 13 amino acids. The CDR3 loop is CASRIASTDTQYF. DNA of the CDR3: TGCGCCAGCAGGATAGCGAGCACAGATACGCAGTATTTT.

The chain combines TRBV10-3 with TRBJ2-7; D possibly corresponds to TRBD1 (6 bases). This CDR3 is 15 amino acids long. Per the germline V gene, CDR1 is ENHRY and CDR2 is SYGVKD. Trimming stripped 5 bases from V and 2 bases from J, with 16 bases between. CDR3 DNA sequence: TGTGCCATCAGTACAAACGGACAGCTAGCCTACGAGCAGTACTTC. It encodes CAISTNGQLAYEQYF.

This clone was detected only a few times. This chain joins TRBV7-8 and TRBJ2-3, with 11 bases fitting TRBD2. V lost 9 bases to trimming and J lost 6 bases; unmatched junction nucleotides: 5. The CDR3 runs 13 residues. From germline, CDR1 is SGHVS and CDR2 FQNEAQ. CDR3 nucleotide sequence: TGTGCCAGTAGCGGGAGGGCACGCGATACGCAGTATTTT. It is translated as CASSGRARDTQYF.

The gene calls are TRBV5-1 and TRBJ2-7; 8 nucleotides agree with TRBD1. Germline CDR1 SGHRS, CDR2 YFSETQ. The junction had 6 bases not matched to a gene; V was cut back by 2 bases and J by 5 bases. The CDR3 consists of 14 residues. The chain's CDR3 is CASSLGQGTHEQYF. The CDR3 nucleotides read TGCGCCAGCAGCTTAGGACAGGGAACCCACGAGCAGTACTTC. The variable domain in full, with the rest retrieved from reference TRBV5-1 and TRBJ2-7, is KAGVTQTPRYLIKTRGQQVTLSCSPISGHRSVSWYQQTPGQGLQFLFEYFSETQRNKGNFPGRFSGRQFSNSRSEMNVSTLELGDSALYLCASSLGQGTHEQYFGPGTRLTVT.

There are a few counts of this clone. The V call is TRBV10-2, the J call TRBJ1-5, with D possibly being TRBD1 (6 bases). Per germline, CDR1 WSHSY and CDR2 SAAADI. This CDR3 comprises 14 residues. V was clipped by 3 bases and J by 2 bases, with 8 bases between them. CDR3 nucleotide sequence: TGCGCCAGCAGTGATCGACAGGGCAATCAGCCCCAGCATTTT. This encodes CASSDRQGNQPQHF.